This T cell receptor beta chain was sequenced in a study of blood T cell repertoires in COVID-19. Study-wide background: Researchers got acute and convalescent COVID-19 samples from the United States, Italy and Spain. PBMCs, B-cell-depleted T cells, or T cells provided the cDNA or gDNA that made up the material.

In germline, CDR1 is SGHNT, CDR2 YYREEE (reference sequence). The V end was cut by 6 bases, the J end by 5 bases, with 14 bases between. The CDR3 has 13 amino acids. In the original workflow: Counts of nucleated cells, estimated from reference gene primer amplification, were obtained. Some clones are missing from TCRdb's copy, which holds only in-frame ones; the method was immunoSEQ multiplex PCR. For V, J and clone size, that table is used; D and trimming come from the DNA. The sample records 300,000 to 400,000 clones, about 88% being singletons. Enrollees, roughly 18 to 89 years old, lived in 24 US areas.

The sample consisted of PBMCs or T cells enriched from blood (not recorded which). The receptor was isolated from a woman aged 25-40 years who had recovered from COVID-19. This sequence joins TRBV5-4 and TRBJ2-5, with TRBD2 as a possible D gene (5 bases). CDR3 bases: TGTGCCAGCACCCCGGGGAGTGGGGAGACCCAGTACTTC. The encoded protein is CASTPGSGETQYF. The full variable domain, completed using reference TRBV5-4 and TRBJ2-5, is ETGVTQSPTHLIKTRGQQVTLRCSSQSGHNTVSWYQQALGQGPQFIFQYYREEENGRGNFPPRFSGLQFPNYSSELNVNALELDDSALYLCASTPGSGETQYFGPGTRLLVL.